This T cell receptor (beta chain) came from a study of post-analysis software for immune sequencing data. Comment on this clonotype: Its antigen is currently unknown.

The CDR3 contains 15 residues. V was clipped by 0 bases and J by 7 bases, with 13 bases between them. CDR1 is WSHSY and CDR2 is SAAADI in the germline V gene. Built from TCR beta cDNA, the libraries had unique molecular identifiers in them. TCRdb independently ran MiXCR on the PCR reads; one entry per CDR3 protein. The table has roughly 800,000 distinct CDR3 sequences, about half seen once. The study, taken as a whole, reports: Controls had lower frequencies than patients of five TRBV segments, which included TRBV5-6, TRBV5-1 and TRBV20-1.

The chain has TRBV10-2 and TRBJ2-1; D is ambiguous. The clonotype comes from a girl between 10 and 17 years old with multiple sclerosis. The specimen sequenced was blood. The CDR3 reads CASSESGWEGNEQFF. The CDR3 DNA sequence: TGCGCCAGCAGTGAGTCCGGGTGGGAAGGGAATGAGCAGTTCTTC.